Described below is a single TCR beta chain sequence and its context. The V gene's germline CDR1 is SGHRS and CDR2 YFSETQ. This CDR3 has 13 residues. Trimming took off 3 bases at V and 3 bases at J, with 10 bases between the two ends. This specimen comes from a study of OX40 agonist ivuxolimab in advanced cancers. Study in general: Dosing consisted of intravenous ivuxolimab at 0.01 to 10 mg/kg every 2 weeks.

Only in-frame clones appear in the TCRdb table, and some are missing; sequencing was by immunoSEQ multiplex PCR. The data show about 110,000 clones, approximately 90% seen once. The chain joins TRBV5-1 to TRBJ2-7; D is uncertain. This TCR was recovered from an adult with an advanced solid tumor such as melanoma, head and neck, liver or kidney cancer. The sequenced sample was CD4+ or CD8+ T cells sorted from blood, obtained in a trial of the OX40 agonist ivuxolimab. This chain's CDR3 is CASSSTGIYEQYF. The CDR3 nucleotides are TGCGCCAGCAGCTCAACTGGGATCTACGAGCAGTACTTC.